A single sample is the source of the 8 T cell receptor beta chains below, sequenced in a study of T cells in Graves' hyperthyroidism and ophthalmopathy. RNA transcripts gave rise to amplified TCR beta CDR3 regions. A first-round RT-PCR of the TCR CDR3 used the HTBI primer set. TCRdb independently ran MiXCR on the multiplex PCR reads; one entry per CDR3 protein. Counted here are over 500,000 distinct CDR3 sequences, 13% to 15% occurring once; the ten biggest clones make up approximately 15%. Sequenced input: blood. The receptors were gathered from a woman between 40 and 50 years old with Graves' hyperthyroidism.

The CDR3 region has the DNA TGTGCCTGGACAAATGCCGGGGGCGAAAAACTGTTTTTT. It yields the protein CAWTNAGGEKLFF. The chain carries TRBV30 and TRBJ1-4, with D possibly TRBD1 on 6 matching bases. Germline CDR1 is GTSNPN and CDR2 is SVGIG (reference sequence). V was clipped by 4 bases and J by 8 bases, with 14 bases between them. CDR3 length equals 13 residues.

This clonotype was detected a few times. The chain recombines TRBV9 with TRBJ1-5; D is uncertain. Germline CDR1 is SGDLS and CDR2 is YYNGEE. The CDR3 consists of 14 residues. The V gene lost 0 bases and the J gene lost 4 bases, with 8 bases spanning the gap. The CDR3 reads CASSVDGENQPQHF. The CDR3 region has the DNA TGTGCCAGCAGCGTAGACGGGGAAAATCAGCCCCAGCATTTT.

This clonotype was recorded many times. CDR3 coding DNA: TGTGCCAGCAGCTACTTACTATCGAGCTCCTACGAGCAGTACTTC. It encodes CASSYLLSSSYEQYF. The chain recombines TRBV13 with TRBJ2-7; D call uncertain. Looked up from germline, CDR1 is PRHDT and CDR2 is FYEKMQ (reference sequence). Trimming took off 4 bases at V and 0 bases at J, with 13 bases between the two ends. The CDR3 is 15 residues long.

The table lists this clonotype with many counts. Here the CDR3 DNA reads TGTGCCTGGAGTGCGGGGGGCGGACAGCCCCAGCATTTT. The encoded protein is CAWSAGGGQPQHF. The gene calls are TRBV30 and TRBJ1-5, with D possibly matching TRBD1 (6 bases). V was cut by 1 base and J by 7 bases, with 11 bases left in between. The CDR3 has 13 residues. Germline loops: CDR1 GTSNPN, CDR2 SVGIG (reference sequence).

This clonotype appeared a few times. The chain recombines TRBV30 with TRBJ1-6; D unresolved. This CDR3 contains 13 residues. Germline CDR1 and CDR2: GTSNPN and SVGIG (reference sequence). Trimming cost V 8 bases and J 9 bases, with 17 bases left between them. CDR3 DNA sequence: TGTGCCACGACCACCCGGGGAAGTTCACCCCTCCACTTT. Translating gives CATTTRGSSPLHF.

The J gene is TRBJ2-2, the V gene TRBV7-3, with D perhaps TRBD2 (6 bases). V was shortened by 5 bases and J by 7 bases, with 14 bases between the two germline ends. The CDR3 extends over 14 amino acids. The germline V gene encodes CDR1 SGHTA and CDR2 FQGTGA. The CDR3 reads CASSPVRGIGELFF. The DNA of the CDR3 is TGTGCCAGCAGCCCAGTGCGGGGAATCGGGGAGCTGTTTTTT.

This clonotype was found many times. J is TRBJ2-7 and V is TRBV11-2; 8 bases match TRBD2. With 1 base clipped from V and 0 bases from J, the junction kept 2 bases outside the gene matches. The CDR3 is 15 amino acids. Germline loops: CDR1 SGHAT, CDR2 FQNNGV. DNA for the CDR3: TGTGCCAGCAGCTTAGGCGGGAGGACCTCCTACGAGCAGTACTTC. It specifies CASSLGGRTSYEQYF.

At least ten counts were recorded for this clonotype. The chain joins TRBV3-1 to TRBJ1-4; TRBD1 is a possible D gene (6 bases). Between the trimmed V and J ends, which lost 5 bases and 8 bases, there was a span of 24 bases. The germline gives CDR1 LGHDT, CDR2 YNNKEL (reference sequence). This CDR3 is 17 amino acids long. The CDR3 coding sequence is TGTGCCAGCAGCTACGATCCGGGGGCGCCCTCGAGGGAAAAACTGTTTTTT. It yields the protein CASSYDPGAPSREKLFF.